The rows below give T cell receptor beta chains drawn from one sample of a study of T cell responses to AZD1222 COVID-19 vaccine. Assay: immunoSEQ multiplex PCR; the TCRdb copy retains only in-frame clones and omits some. The repertoire holds 100,000 to 150,000 clones, with around 92% as singletons. The sequences come from peripheral blood, collected on day 0 of AZD1222 vaccination. All receptors derive from an adult in good health. The CDR3 runs from the conserved cysteine through the conserved F or W. The order of the fields is V gene, CDR3 protein.

V: TRBV3-1/TRBV3-2; CDR3: CASSLAQGGTEAFF
V: TRBV6-5; CDR3: CASSGRAAGELFF
V: TRBV10-3; CDR3: CAISDKETQYF
V: TRBV7-9; CDR3: CASSGGREYNSPLHF
V: TRBV19; CDR3: CASSLGYQETQYF
V: TRBV12-3/TRBV12-4; CDR3: CASSLASTGEQYF
V: TRBV18; CDR3: CASSPPSGRDEQYF
V: TRBV6-5; CDR3: CASSDQVAGYTF
V: TRBV28; CDR3: CASSSDSGHLTYGSYNEQFF
V: TRBV9; CDR3: CASSVGDSLNSPLHF
V: TRBV28; CDR3: CAIRQGLSNQPQHF
V: TRBV7-2; CDR3: CASSLALGQGAHGYTF
V: TRBV4-3; CDR3: CASSRDRGIYGANVLTF
V: TRBV30; CDR3: CAWDRGNYGYTF
V: TRBV10-3; CDR3: CAIWTGTGTTGNTIYF
V: TRBV28; CDR3: CASSKRQWGSPIYGYTF
V: TRBV28; CDR3: CASSLNANQPQHF
V: TRBV11-2; CDR3: CASSLTGWRSYGYTF
V: TRBV5-6; CDR3: CASSFQETQYF
V: TRBV28; CDR3: CASGGGALSDGNTIYF
V: TRBV18; CDR3: CASSPGQGGTTDTQYF
V: TRBV6-2/TRBV6-3; CDR3: CASSSGNYGYTF
V: TRBV11-2; CDR3: CASSLQAGAYEQYF
V: TRBV3-1/TRBV3-2; CDR3: CASSPGTSISGNTIYF
V: TRBV24-1; CDR3: CATSGGTEAFF
V: TRBV19; CDR3: CASSKGLSKLALQPEAFF
V: TRBV6-5; CDR3: CASSYSTGGGYGYTF
V: TRBV7-2; CDR3: CASSLNPGPIIPYEQYF
V: TRBV5-1; CDR3: CASSLLRGIKRETQYF
V: TRBV19; CDR3: CASSIGARKKETQYF
V: TRBV3-1/TRBV3-2; CDR3: CASSPRGQGDNQPQHF
V: TRBV11-2; CDR3: CASSLGGWGMSTDTQYF
V: TRBV6-6; CDR3: CASSGGGDGYTF